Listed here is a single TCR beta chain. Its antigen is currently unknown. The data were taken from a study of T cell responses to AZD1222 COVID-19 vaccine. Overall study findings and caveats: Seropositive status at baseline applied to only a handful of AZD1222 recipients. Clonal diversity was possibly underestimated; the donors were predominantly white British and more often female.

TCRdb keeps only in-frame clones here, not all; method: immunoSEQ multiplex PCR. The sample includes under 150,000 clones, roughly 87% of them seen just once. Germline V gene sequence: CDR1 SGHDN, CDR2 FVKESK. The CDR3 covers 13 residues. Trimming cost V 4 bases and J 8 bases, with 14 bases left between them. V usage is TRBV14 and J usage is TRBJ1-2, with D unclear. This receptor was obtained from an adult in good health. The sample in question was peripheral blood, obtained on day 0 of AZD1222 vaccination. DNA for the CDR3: TGTGCCAGCAGCCGTCTAGAGGTAGGCGGCTACACCTTC. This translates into CASSRLEVGGYTF.